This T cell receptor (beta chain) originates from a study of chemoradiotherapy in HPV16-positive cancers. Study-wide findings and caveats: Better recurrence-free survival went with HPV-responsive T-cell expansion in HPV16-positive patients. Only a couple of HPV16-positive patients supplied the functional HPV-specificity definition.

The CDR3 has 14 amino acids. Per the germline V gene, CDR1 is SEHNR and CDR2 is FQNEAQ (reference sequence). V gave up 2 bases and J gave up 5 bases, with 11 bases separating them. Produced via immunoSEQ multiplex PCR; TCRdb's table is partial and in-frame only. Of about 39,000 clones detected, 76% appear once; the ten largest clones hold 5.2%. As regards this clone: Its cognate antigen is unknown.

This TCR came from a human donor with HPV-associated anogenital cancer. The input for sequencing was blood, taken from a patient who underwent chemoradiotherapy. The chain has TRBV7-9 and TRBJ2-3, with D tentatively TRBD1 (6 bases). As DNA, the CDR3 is TGTGCCAGCAGCTTAACGACAGGAAAAGATACGCAGTATTTT. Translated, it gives CASSLTTGKDTQYF.